This entry lists 21 T cell receptor beta chains sequenced from one sample in a study of CD8+CD57+ T cells in acquired aplastic anemia. TCR beta VDJ combinations and CDR3 sequences were profiled from genomic DNA. TCRdb re-analysed the reads in MiXCR, keeping a single row per CDR3 protein. In the table there are 300,000 or so distinct CDR3 sequences, roughly three fifths of which are singletons. Material for sequencing was sorted CD4+, CD8+, or CD8+CD57+ T cells (not recorded which) from PBMCs. These receptors originate from a human donor with severe aplastic anemia or a healthy control (not recorded which).

Regarding this clonotype: A much larger clonotype is one base distant, so this may be a read error. The V gene is TRBV6-5, the J gene TRBJ2-1, with D possibly matching TRBD2 (7 bases). Trimming pared 7 bases from V and 5 bases from J, leaving 15 bases between. The germline V gene encodes CDR1 MNHEY and CDR2 SVGAGI. This CDR3 has 14 amino acids. CDR3 region: CASTRGASHNEQFF. The CDR3 nucleotides are TGTGCCAGCACCCGGGGGGCGTCCCACAATGAGCAGTTCTTC.

This clonotype was detected many times. V usage is TRBV12-3 or TRBV12-4 and J usage is TRBJ1-3; D remains ambiguous. The CDR3 runs 16 residues. V lost 3 bases and J lost 0, with 12 bases in between. The CDR3 sequence is CASSFGIGFSGNTIYF. The CDR3 nucleotides are TGTGCCAGCAGTTTCGGTATAGGGTTCTCTGGAAACACCATATATTTT.

The J gene is TRBJ2-3, the V gene TRBV20-1; unclear D gene. The CDR3 is 16 residues long. V was trimmed by 2 bases and J by 0 bases, leaving 15 bases between them. Per germline, CDR1 DFQATT and CDR2 SNEGSKA (reference sequence). CDR3: CSARPSAFSSTDTQYF. Here the CDR3 DNA reads TGCAGTGCTAGACCCTCAGCGTTTTCTAGCACAGATACGCAGTATTTT.

Comment on this clonotype: A much bigger clone sits one base away, suggesting this may be a read error. Without the conserved terminal phenylalanine or tryptophan, this CDR3 likely stems from a read error. The V call is TRBV7-3, the J call TRBJ2-1; D call uncertain. Germline CDR1 is SGHTA and CDR2 is FQGTGA. CDR3 length: 10 residues. V was cut by 11 bases and J by 3 bases, with 5 bases left in between. Here the CDR3 reads CAWGYNEQFL. In DNA, the CDR3 is TGTGCCTGGGGCTACAATGAGCAGTTCCTC.

The rearrangement uses TRBV20-1 and TRBJ2-5; no firm D call. Trimming took 7 bases from V and 2 from J, leaving 11 bases between them. CDR3 length equals 12 residues. Germline values: CDR1 DFQATT, CDR2 SNEGSKA (reference sequence). The chain's CDR3 is CSVRRPQETQYF. The CDR3 DNA is TGCAGTGTACGGCGGCCTCAAGAGACCCAGTACTTC.

The V gene is TRBV20-1, the J gene TRBJ1-1; D call uncertain. This CDR3 has 11 amino acids. Trimming stripped 3 bases from V and 8 bases from J, with 10 bases between. Germline values: CDR1 DFQATT, CDR2 SNEGSKA (reference sequence). CDR3: CSARYGPEAFF. The CDR3 DNA follows: TGCAGTGCTAGGTATGGGCCCGAAGCTTTCTTT.

The V call is TRBV6-6, the J call TRBJ2-5; 8 bases fit TRBD2. After removal of 4 bases from V and 3 bases from J, the junction contained 13 bases not matched to a gene. Germline assignment: CDR1 MNHNY and CDR2 SVGAGI (reference sequence). The CDR3 sequence is 17 residues long. The CDR3 DNA reads TGTGCCAGCAGTTCGGGGGTAGCGGGGCAAGTAGAAGAGACCCAGTACTTC. Residues: CASSSGVAGQVEETQYF.

V usage is TRBV29-1 and J usage is TRBJ1-2, with TRBD1 identical over 10 bases. The junction had 7 bases not matched to a gene; V was cut back by 6 bases and J by 3 bases. The CDR3 covers 14 residues. Germline loops: CDR1 SQVTM, CDR2 ANQGSEA. CDR3 sequence reads: CSVRMGQGYYGYTF. CDR3 DNA: TGCAGCGTAAGGATGGGACAGGGGTACTATGGCTACACCTTC.

The chain has TRBV7-8 and TRBJ1-1; D possibly corresponds to TRBD1 (5 bases). This CDR3 comprises 14 residues. V was shortened by 1 base and J by 10 bases, with 16 bases between the two germline ends. CDR1 is SGHVS, CDR2 FQNEAQ, per germline. DNA for the CDR3: TGTGCCAGCAGCTTAGACGGGACCGGAATGGCAGCTTTCTTT. It is translated as CASSLDGTGMAAFF. Filled out from reference TRBV7-8 and TRBJ1-1, the complete variable domain reads GAGVSQSPRYKVAKRGQDVALRCDPISGHVSLFWYQQALGQGPEFLTYFQNEAQLDKSGLPSDRFFAERPEGSVSTLKIQRTQQEDSAVYLCASSLDGTGMAAFFGQGTRLTVV.

This clonotype has a handful of counts. The rearrangement links TRBV19 to TRBJ2-1; 9 bases line up with TRBD1. Per the germline V gene, CDR1 is LNHDA and CDR2 is SQIVND (reference sequence). The CDR3 spans 15 residues. The junction had 11 bases not matched to a gene; V was cut back by 5 bases and J by 9 bases. CDR3 sequence reads: CASSPPGGTGIEQFF. Written as DNA, the CDR3 is TGTGCCAGTAGTCCCCCGGGCGGGACAGGGATTGAGCAGTTCTTC.

The chain recombines TRBV29-1 with TRBJ1-6; a possible D gene is TRBD1 (6 bases). The CDR3 sequence is 13 residues long. Germline V gives CDR1 SQVTM, CDR2 ANQGSEA. V was trimmed by 4 bases and J by 5 bases, leaving 9 bases between them. CDR3 sequence reads: CSVGTADNSPLHF. The CDR3 DNA reads TGCAGCGTTGGGACAGCAGATAATTCACCCCTCCACTTT.

This CDR3 is CASSGDRTQNTEAFF. The CDR3, as DNA: TGTGCCAGCAGCGGAGACAGGACCCAGAACACTGAAGCTTTCTTT. V and J are TRBV7-9 and TRBJ1-1; D might be TRBD1 (6 bases). The CDR3 is 15 amino acids. V lost 5 bases to trimming and J lost 1 base, with 14 bases between them. The germline CDR1 and CDR2 sequences are SEHNR and FQNEAQ (reference sequence).

The gene calls are TRBV20-1 and TRBJ2-7; D possibly corresponds to TRBD2 (7 bases). The CDR3 loop spans 15 amino acids. Germline CDR1 is DFQATT and CDR2 is SNEGSKA (reference sequence). The V and J ends lost 0 bases and 0 bases respectively, with 12 bases between them. CDR3 sequence reads: CSAREEGGNSYEQYF. DNA of the CDR3: TGCAGTGCTAGAGAGGAGGGGGGGAACTCCTACGAGCAGTACTTC.

The CDR3 region is CASSVSGVNTDTQYF. DNA for the CDR3: TGTGCCAGCAGCGTTTCAGGGGTCAACACAGATACGCAGTATTTT. The V gene is TRBV9, the J gene TRBJ2-3, with D perhaps TRBD1 (6 bases). The CDR3 has 15 amino acids. Trimming stripped 2 bases from V and 2 bases from J, with 12 bases between. The germline gives CDR1 SGDLS, CDR2 YYNGEE.

On this clonotype itself: This may be a read error, as it is one base from a much larger clone. This chain uses TRBV5-6 with TRBJ2-3; 12 bases map to TRBD2. Germline-derived CDR1 and CDR2 are SGHDT and YYEEEE. V shed 4 bases, J shed 2 bases, and the junction held 5 bases outside the gene matches. This CDR3 has 16 amino acids. The CDR3 coding sequence is TGTGCCAGCAGCGGAGGGACTAGCGGGTACACAGATACGCAGTATTTT. As protein: CASSGGTSGYTDTQYF.

V and J are TRBV11-3 and TRBJ2-7; D remains ambiguous. Trimming took 3 bases from V and 6 from J, leaving 15 bases between them. The germline CDR1 and CDR2 sequences are SGHNT and YENEEA. This CDR3 has 14 residues. CDR3 in amino acids: CASSLEPQVFEQYF. In nucleotides, the CDR3 is TGTGCCAGCAGCTTGGAACCCCAAGTGTTCGAGCAGTACTTC.

This clonotype was observed a few times. V and J are TRBV7-8 and TRBJ2-3; the match to TRBD2 covers 9 bases. The length of the CDR3 is 15 residues. Germline CDR1 reads SGHVS; CDR2 reads FQNEAQ. The J segment lost 3 bases and the V segment lost 3 bases, leaving 4 bases of the junction unmatched. The CDR3 bases are TGTGCCAGCAGCTTTCGCGGGAGGGTAACAGATACGCAGTATTTT. Translated, it gives CASSFRGRVTDTQYF.

The chain couples TRBV20-1 to TRBJ2-7, with 9 bases that match TRBD2. Per the germline V gene, CDR1 is DFQATT and CDR2 is SNEGSKA (reference sequence). The trim removed 6 bases at V and 0 bases at J, leaving 6 bases unmatched. This CDR3 is built from 14 residues. As DNA, the CDR3 is TGCAGTGCACGAGCGGGAGGAAACTCCTACGAGCAGTACTTC. It specifies CSARAGGNSYEQYF.

The V call is TRBV29-1, the J call TRBJ2-7; D unresolved. This CDR3 has 14 residues. V was shortened by 6 bases and J by 6 bases, with 21 bases between the two germline ends. CDR1 and CDR2 (germline): SQVTM, ANQGSEA. CDR3 nucleotide sequence: TGCAGCGTGAGCTCGCCAGACCCTTCGGCCGAGCAGTACTTC. This encodes CSVSSPDPSAEQYF.

J is TRBJ1-3 and V is TRBV7-2; D perhaps matches TRBD1 (6 bases). This CDR3 spans 14 amino acids. The germline CDR1 and CDR2 sequences are SGHTA and FQGNSA. Trimming removed 5 bases at V and 4 bases at J, with 12 bases between. The CDR3 is CASSQQGSGNTIYF. CDR3 nucleotides: TGTGCCAGCAGCCAACAGGGCTCAGGAAACACCATATATTTT.

For this clonotype: One junction end does not reproduce the germline sequence, and a read error may be involved. The rearrangement links TRBV20-1 to TRBJ1-1; D might be TRBD1 (6 bases). CDR1 DFQATT and CDR2 SNEGSKA come from the germline V gene (reference sequence). This CDR3 is 13 amino acids long. As DNA, the CDR3 is TGCAGTGCTACCGTAATGGGGGACACTGAAGCTTCCTTT. This sequence encodes CSATVMGDTEASF.